The rows below give T cell receptor beta chains drawn from one sample of a study of CD8 T cells in Susac syndrome. MiXCR, applied by TCRdb to the immunoSEQ multiplex PCR reads, yields one record per CDR3 protein. The table shows 150,000 to 200,000 distinct CDR3 sequences, with approximately 93% occurring only once. The sample comprised CD4+ T cells from PBMCs. The receptors derive from a human donor with multiple sclerosis. Both conserved end residues are part of each CDR3. The order of the fields is D gene, V gene, J gene, clone size, CDR3 DNA, CDR3 protein. A D gene is named only where the DNA matches it firmly. Rows give clone size only sometimes, using once, few, many, or a class for an expanded clone.

-,TRBV7-2,TRBJ2-3,-,TGTGCCAGCAGCTTAGGTTTGGTGACAGATACGCAGTATTTT,CASSLGLVTDTQYF
-,TRBV9,TRBJ2-2,-,TGTGCCAGCAGAAAGACGGGGACCGGGGAGCTGTTTTTT,CASRKTGTGELFF
-,TRBV5-6,TRBJ1-2,-,TGTGCCAGCAGCTCTATAACAGCCATCCTAGTTGGTGGCTACACCTTC,CASSSITAILVGGYTF
TRBD1,TRBV2,TRBJ2-1,-,TGTGCCAGCAGGGGACAGATTTCGGCTTCCAATGAGCAGTTCTTC,CASRGQISASNEQFF
-,TRBV5-1,TRBJ2-5,few,TGCGCCAGCAGCTACACGGGCCAAGAGACCCAGTACTTC,CASSYTGQETQYF
-,TRBV2,TRBJ2-2,-,TGTGCCAGCAGTCCTGGGCGCAGGGCTACCGGGGAGCTGTTTTTT,CASSPGRRATGELFF
-,TRBV6-5,TRBJ1-2,-,TGTGCCAGCAGTTACTCCTACGGCAGGGACTACACCTTC,CASSYSYGRDYTF
TRBD2,TRBV10-3,TRBJ2-1,-,TGTGCCATCAGTGAATTTGGACTAGCGGCAAACAATGAGCAGTTCTTC,CAISEFGLAANNEQFF
TRBD2,TRBV20-1,TRBJ2-3,once,TGCAGTGCTAGAGATCCCGGGACTAGCGGGAGTCGCCGGCTCACTAGCACAGATACGCAGTATTTT,CSARDPGTSGSRRLTSTDTQYF
TRBD1,TRBV28,TRBJ1-1,-,TGTGCCAGCAGACCGACAGGGAGTGGGTACACTGAAGCTTTCTTT,CASRPTGSGYTEAFF
-,TRBV6-1,TRBJ1-4,-,TGTGCCAGCAGTGAAATCCGACAATCCCTGTTTTTT,CASSEIRQSLFF
-,TRBV10-3,TRBJ1-5,-,TGTGCCATCAGTGAACGTAGGGGGGACCAGCCCCAGCATTTT,CAISERRGDQPQHF
-,TRBV6-4,TRBJ1-5,once,TGTGCCAGGACTACCCGGGATTGCAATCAGCCCCAGCATTTT,CARTTRDCNQPQHF
-,TRBV5-4,TRBJ1-5,-,TGTGCCAGCAGCTTTCTCGGAGCGTTAAGCAATCAGCCCCAGCATTTT,CASSFLGALSNQPQHF
-,TRBV5-1,TRBJ1-1,-,TGCGCCAGCAGCTCCTGGGGAGGGGCGAACACTGAAGCTTTCTTT,CASSSWGGANTEAFF
-,TRBV29-1,TRBJ2-3,-,TGCAGCGTGGGTCGACGGGACACAGATACGCAGTATTTT,CSVGRRDTDTQYF
-,TRBV6-1,TRBJ1-5,-,TGTGCCAGCAGTGAAATTCCGATCCCTCAGCCCCAGCATTTT,CASSEIPIPQPQHF
-,TRBV7-6,TRBJ2-2,-,TGTGCCAGCAGCTTAGAGGTCTTGGCCGGGGAGCTGTTTTTT,CASSLEVLAGELFF
TRBD1,TRBV28,TRBJ2-5,-,TGTGCCAGCAGAGGGACAGGGGGTCAAGAGACCCAGTACTTC,CASRGTGGQETQYF
TRBD2,TRBV6-5,TRBJ2-7,-,TGTGCCAGCAGTTACTCAAGTGGGGTAGCGGGCGGATACGAGCAGTACTTC,CASSYSSGVAGGYEQYF
-,TRBV5-1,TRBJ1-2,once,TGCGCCAGCAGCTTAAACGACGCCTATGGCTACACCTTC,CASSLNDAYGYTF
-,TRBV10-3,TRBJ1-1,-,TGTGCCATCAGTGCTGTTTCGGACACTGAAGCTTTCTTT,CAISAVSDTEAFF
-,TRBV7-2,TRBJ1-6,-,TGTGCCAGCAGCTTAGCGGGGAGAGGTTCACCCCTCCACTTT,CASSLAGRGSPLHF
TRBD1,TRBV6-5,TRBJ2-1,-,TGTGCCAGCAGTTCCCTCAGGACAGGGTCCTACAATGAGCAGTTCTTC,CASSSLRTGSYNEQFF
TRBD1,TRBV10-3,TRBJ2-7,-,TGTGCCATCAGTGAGCAGACAGGGGGCCAGTACTTC,CAISEQTGGQYF
TRBD1,TRBV11-2,TRBJ1-3,-,TGTGCCACGGGACAGGCGGAAAACACCATATATTTT,CATGQAENTIYF
TRBD1,TRBV7-9,TRBJ2-1,-,TGTGCCAGCAGCTTACGGGACAGGGGGAGTGAGCAGTTCTTC,CASSLRDRGSEQFF
TRBD2,TRBV5-1,TRBJ2-3,-,TGCGCCAGCAGCGAGCGCGGGGGGCGGACAGATACGCAGTATTTT,CASSERGGRTDTQYF